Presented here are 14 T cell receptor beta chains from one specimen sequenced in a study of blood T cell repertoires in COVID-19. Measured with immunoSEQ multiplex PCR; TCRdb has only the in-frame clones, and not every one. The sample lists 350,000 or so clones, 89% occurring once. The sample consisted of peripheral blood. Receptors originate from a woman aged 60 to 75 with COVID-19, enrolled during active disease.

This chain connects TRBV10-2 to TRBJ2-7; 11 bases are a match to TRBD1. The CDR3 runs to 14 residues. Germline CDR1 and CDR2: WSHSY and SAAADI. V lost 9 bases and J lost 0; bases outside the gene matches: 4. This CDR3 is CASRTGGDSYEQYF. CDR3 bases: TGCGCCAGTAGGACAGGGGGCGACTCCTACGAGCAGTACTTC.

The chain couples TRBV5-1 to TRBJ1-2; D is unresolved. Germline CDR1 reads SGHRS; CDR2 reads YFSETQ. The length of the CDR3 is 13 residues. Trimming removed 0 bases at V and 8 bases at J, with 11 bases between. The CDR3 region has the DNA TGCGCCAGCAGCTTGGGCGCTCACGGGGGCTACACCTTC. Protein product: CASSLGAHGGYTF.

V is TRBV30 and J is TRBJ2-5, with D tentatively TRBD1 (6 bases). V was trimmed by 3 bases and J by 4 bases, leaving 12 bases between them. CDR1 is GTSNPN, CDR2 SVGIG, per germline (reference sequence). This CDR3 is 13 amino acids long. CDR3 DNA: TGTGCCTGGAGCAGGGGCCCCAGAGAGACCCAGTACTTC. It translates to CAWSRGPRETQYF. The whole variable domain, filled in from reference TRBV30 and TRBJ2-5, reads SQTIHQWPATLVQPVGSPLSLECTVEGTSNPNLYWYRQAAGRGLQLLFYSVGIGQISSEVPQNLSASRPQDRQFILSSKKLLLSDSGFYLCAWSRGPRETQYFGPGTRLLVL.

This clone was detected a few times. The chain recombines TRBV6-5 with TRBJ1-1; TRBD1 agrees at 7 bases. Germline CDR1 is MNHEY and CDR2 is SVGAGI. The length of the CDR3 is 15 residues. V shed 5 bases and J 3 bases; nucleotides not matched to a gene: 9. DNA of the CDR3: TGTGCCAGCAGTCGCTCCGACAGGGTAGACACTGAAGCTTTCTTT. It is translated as CASSRSDRVDTEAFF.

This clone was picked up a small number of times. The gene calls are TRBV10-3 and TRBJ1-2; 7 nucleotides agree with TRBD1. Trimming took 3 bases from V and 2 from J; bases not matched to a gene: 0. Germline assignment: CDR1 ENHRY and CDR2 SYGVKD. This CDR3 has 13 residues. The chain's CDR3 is CAISEQGNYGYTF. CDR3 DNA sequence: TGTGCCATCAGTGAACAGGGGAACTATGGCTACACCTTC.

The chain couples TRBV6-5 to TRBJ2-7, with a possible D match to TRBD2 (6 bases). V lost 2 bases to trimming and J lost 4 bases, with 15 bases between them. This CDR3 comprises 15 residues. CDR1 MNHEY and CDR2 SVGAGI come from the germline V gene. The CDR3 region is CASSYRRGSGYEQYF. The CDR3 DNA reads TGTGCCAGCAGTTACCGGCGGGGTAGCGGATACGAGCAGTACTTC.

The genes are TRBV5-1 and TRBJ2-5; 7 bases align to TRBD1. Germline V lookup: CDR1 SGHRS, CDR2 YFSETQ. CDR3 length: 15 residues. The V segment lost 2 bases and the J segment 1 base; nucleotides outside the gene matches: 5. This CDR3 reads CASSFSTGPQETQYF. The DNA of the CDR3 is TGCGCCAGCAGCTTCTCGACAGGGCCCCAAGAGACCCAGTACTTC.

CDR3 sequence (DNA): TGTGCCACCAGCAGAGCGCTAGCGGGGGGGATCAATGAGCAGTTCTTC. This encodes CATSRALAGGINEQFF. This rearrangement joins TRBV15 to TRBJ2-1; 12 bases agree with TRBD2. Germline V gene lookup returns CDR1 LNHNV and CDR2 YYDKDF (reference sequence). J was trimmed by 6 bases and V by 1 base; bases with no gene match: 4. This CDR3 contains 16 residues.

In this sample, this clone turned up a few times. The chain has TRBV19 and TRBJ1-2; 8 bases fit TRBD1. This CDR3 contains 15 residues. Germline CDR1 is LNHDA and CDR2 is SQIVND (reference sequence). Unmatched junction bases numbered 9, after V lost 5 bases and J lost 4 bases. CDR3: CASSRERGQAYGYTF. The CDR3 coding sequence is TGTGCCAGTAGTCGAGAGAGGGGACAGGCCTATGGCTACACCTTC.

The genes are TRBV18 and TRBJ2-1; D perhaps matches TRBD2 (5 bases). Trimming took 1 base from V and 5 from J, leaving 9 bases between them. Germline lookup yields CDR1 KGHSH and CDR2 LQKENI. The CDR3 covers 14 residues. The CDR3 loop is CASSPQLGDNEQFF. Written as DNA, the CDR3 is TGTGCCAGCTCACCACAACTGGGAGACAATGAGCAGTTCTTC.

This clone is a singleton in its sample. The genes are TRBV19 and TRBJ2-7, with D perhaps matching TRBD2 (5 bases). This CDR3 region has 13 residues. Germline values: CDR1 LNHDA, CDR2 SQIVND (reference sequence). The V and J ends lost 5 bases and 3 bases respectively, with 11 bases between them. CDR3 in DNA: TGTGCCAGTAGTTCGGACCGGGGCTACGAGCAGTACTTC. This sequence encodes CASSSDRGYEQYF. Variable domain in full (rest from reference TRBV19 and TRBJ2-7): DGGITQSPKYLFRKEGQNVTLSCEQNLNHDAMYWYRQDPGQGLRLIYYSQIVNDFQKGDIAEGYSVSREKKESFPLTVTSAQKNPTAFYLCASSSDRGYEQYFGPGTRLTVT.

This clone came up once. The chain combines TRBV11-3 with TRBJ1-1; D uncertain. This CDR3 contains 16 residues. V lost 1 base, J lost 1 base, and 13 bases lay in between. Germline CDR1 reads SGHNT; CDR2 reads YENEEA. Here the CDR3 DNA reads TGTGCCAGCAGCTTAGTCGGGAGAATATCGAACACTGAAGCTTTCTTT. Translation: CASSLVGRISNTEAFF.

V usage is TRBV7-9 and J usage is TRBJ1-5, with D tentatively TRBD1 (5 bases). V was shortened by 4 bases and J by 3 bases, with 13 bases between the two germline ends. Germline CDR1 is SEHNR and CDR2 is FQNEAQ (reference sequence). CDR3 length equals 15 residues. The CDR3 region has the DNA TGTGCCAGCAGCTCATCCGACAGCCCCAATCAGCCCCAGCATTTT. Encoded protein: CASSSSDSPNQPQHF.

CDR3 nucleotides: TGCGCCAGCAGCCTAGGAGGGTTCCAAGAGACCCAGTACTTC. Translating gives CASSLGGFQETQYF. This chain uses TRBV5-1 with TRBJ2-5, with a weak D call TRBD2 (6 bases). CDR1 and CDR2 from the germline V gene are SGHRS and YFSETQ. With 4 bases removed from V and 1 base from J, the gap between germline ends came to 11 bases. This CDR3 region has 14 residues.